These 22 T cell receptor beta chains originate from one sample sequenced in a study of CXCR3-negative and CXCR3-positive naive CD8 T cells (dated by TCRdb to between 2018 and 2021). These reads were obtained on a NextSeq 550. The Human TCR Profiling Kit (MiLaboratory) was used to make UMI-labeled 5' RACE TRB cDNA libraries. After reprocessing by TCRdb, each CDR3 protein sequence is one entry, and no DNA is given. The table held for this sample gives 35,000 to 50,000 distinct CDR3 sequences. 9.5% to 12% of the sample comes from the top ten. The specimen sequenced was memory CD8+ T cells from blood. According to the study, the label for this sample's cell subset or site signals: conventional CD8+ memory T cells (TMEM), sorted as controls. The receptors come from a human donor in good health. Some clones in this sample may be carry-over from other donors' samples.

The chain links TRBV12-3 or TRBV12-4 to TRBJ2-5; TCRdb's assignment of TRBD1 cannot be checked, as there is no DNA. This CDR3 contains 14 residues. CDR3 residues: CASRGQGVWETQYF.

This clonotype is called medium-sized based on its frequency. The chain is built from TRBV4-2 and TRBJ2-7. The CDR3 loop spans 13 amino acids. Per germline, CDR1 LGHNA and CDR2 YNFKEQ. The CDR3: CASSQDLIDEQYF.

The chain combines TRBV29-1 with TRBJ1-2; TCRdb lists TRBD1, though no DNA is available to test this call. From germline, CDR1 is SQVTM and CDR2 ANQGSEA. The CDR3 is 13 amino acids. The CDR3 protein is CSVDRTSNYGYTF.

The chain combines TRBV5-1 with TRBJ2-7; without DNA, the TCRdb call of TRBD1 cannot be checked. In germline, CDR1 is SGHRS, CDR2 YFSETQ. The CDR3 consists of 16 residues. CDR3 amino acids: CASSSEADTYSYEQYF.

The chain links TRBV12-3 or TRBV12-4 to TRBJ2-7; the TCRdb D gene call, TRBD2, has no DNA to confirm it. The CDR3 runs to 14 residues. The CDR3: CASRGSGGSYEQYF.

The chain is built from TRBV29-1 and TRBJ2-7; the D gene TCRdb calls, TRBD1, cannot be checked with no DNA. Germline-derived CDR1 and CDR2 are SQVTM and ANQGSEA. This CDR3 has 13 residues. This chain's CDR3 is CSVTGTGPYEQYF.

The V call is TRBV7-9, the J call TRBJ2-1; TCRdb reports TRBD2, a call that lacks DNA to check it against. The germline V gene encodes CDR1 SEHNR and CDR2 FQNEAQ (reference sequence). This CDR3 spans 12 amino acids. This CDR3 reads CASSSGGVQQFF.

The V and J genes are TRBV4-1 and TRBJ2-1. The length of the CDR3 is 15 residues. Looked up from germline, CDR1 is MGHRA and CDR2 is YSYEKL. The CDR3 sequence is CASSQVTQKYNEQFF.

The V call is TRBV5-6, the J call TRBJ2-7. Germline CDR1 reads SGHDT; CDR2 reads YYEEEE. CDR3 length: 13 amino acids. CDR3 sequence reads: CASSLVFSYEQYF.

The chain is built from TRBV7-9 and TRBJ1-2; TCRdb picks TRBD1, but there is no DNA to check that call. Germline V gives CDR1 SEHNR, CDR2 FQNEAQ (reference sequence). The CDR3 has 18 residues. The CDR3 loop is CASFDNRGTGPLVYGYTF.

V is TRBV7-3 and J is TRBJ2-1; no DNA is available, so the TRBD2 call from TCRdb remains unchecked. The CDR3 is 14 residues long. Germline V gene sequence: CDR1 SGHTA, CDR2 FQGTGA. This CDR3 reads CASSSELGSHEQFF.

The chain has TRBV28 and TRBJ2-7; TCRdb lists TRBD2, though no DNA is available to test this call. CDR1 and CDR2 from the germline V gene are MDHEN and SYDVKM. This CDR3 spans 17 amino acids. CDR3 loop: CASSFPFGAGPPNEQYF.

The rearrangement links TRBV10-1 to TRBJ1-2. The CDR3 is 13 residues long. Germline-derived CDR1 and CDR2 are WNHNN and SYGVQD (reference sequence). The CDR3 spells CARYSKLNYGYTF.

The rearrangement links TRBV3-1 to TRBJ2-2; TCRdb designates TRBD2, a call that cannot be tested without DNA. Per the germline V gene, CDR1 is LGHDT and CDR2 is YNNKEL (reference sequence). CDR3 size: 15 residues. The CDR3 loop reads CASSQANTEARELFF.

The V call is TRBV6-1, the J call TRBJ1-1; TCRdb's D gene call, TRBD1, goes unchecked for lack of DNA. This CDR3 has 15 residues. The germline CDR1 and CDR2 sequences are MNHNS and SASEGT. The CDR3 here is CAGSEVVTANTEAFF.

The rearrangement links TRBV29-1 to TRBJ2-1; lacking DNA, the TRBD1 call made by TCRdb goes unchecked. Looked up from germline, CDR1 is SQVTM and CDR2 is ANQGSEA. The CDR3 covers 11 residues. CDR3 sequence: CSAGQGNEQFF.

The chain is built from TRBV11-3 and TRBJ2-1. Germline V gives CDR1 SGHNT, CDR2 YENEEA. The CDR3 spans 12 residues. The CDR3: CASSRNNNEQFF.

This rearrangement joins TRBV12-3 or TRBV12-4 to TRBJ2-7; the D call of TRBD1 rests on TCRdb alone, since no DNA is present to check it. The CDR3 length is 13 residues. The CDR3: CASRGEGAYEQYF.

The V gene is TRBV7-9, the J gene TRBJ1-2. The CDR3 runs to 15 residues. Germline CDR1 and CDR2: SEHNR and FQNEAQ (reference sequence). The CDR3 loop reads CASSLSGRFNYGYTF. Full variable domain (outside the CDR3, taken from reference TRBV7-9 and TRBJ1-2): DTGVSQNPRHKITKRGQNVTFRCDPISEHNRLYWYRQTLGQGPEFLTYFQNEAQLEKSRLLSDRFSAERPKGSFSTLEIQRTEQGDSAMYLCASSLSGRFNYGYTFGSGTRLTVV.

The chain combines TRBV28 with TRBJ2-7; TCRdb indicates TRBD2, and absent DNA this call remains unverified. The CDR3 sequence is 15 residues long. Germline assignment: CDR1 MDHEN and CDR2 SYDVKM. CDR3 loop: CASSFRLAGSHEQYF.

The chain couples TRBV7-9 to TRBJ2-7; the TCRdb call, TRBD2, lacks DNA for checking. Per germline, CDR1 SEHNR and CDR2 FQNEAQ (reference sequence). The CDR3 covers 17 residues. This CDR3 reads CASSSRSDTPHAYEQYF.

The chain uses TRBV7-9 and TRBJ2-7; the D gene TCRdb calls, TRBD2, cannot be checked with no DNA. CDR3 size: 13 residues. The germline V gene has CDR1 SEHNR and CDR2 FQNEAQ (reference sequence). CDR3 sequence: CASSPGPTYEQYF.